One and the same sample provided the 24 T cell receptor beta chains below, sequenced in a study of technical replicates of blood from several donors. TCRdb keeps only in-frame clones here, not all; method: immunoSEQ multiplex PCR. The table lists over 90,000 clones, 95% of them singletons. The source material was T cells isolated from PBMCs. All receptors come from a human donor in good health.

V gene TRBV12-5 combines with J gene TRBJ2-7; 8 bases map to TRBD1. The germline gives CDR1 LGHNT, CDR2 FRNRAP. This CDR3 contains 16 residues. After removal of 0 bases from V and 4 bases from J, the junction contained 8 bases not matched to a gene. The CDR3 here is CASGLVLDRGTYEQYF. The CDR3 DNA sequence: TGTGCTAGTGGTTTGGTGTTAGACAGGGGTACTTACGAGCAGTACTTC.

The V and J genes are TRBV28 and TRBJ2-1, with a possible D match to TRBD1 (6 bases). Germline V gives CDR1 MDHEN, CDR2 SYDVKM. The CDR3 extends over 12 amino acids. Trimming left V 8 bases short and J 3 bases short, with 8 bases between. DNA for the CDR3: TGTGCCAGCTCGACAGGCTACAATGAGCAGTTCTTC. Translating gives CASSTGYNEQFF.

The chain recombines TRBV6-5 with TRBJ2-7, with a weak D call TRBD2 (6 bases). The germline CDR1 and CDR2 sequences are MNHEY and SVGAGI. V shed 6 bases and J shed 0 bases, with 6 bases lying between them. This CDR3 is 12 amino acids long. CDR3 loop: CASRGGSYEQYF. In nucleotides, the CDR3 is TGTGCCAGCAGGGGGGGCTCCTACGAGCAGTACTTC.

CDR3 loop: CASSQTGTGELFF. The CDR3 DNA is TGTGCCAGCAGTCAAACAGGGACCGGGGAGCTGTTTTTT. The chain is built from TRBV6-4 and TRBJ2-2, with D perhaps TRBD1 (6 bases). This CDR3 region has 13 residues. The germline V and J ends were trimmed by 5 bases and 5 bases, with 9 bases remaining between them. CDR1 is MRHNA, CDR2 SNTAGT, per germline.

The chain employs TRBV18 and TRBJ2-7; TRBD1 matches 8 bases. Unmatched junction bases numbered 13, after V lost 3 bases and J lost 6 bases. Germline V gene lookup returns CDR1 KGHSH and CDR2 LQKENI. This CDR3 comprises 16 residues. The CDR3 bases are TGTGCCAGCTCACCCTGGGAGCAGGGGGCGCGAAGCGAGCAGTACTTC. It specifies CASSPWEQGARSEQYF.

For the CDR3, the DNA is TGTGCCAGCGGACAGGGCCGCGAAGCTTTCTTT. This codes for CASGQGREAFF. The chain links TRBV5-4 to TRBJ1-1; 8 bases are a match to TRBD1. The germline V gene encodes CDR1 SGHNT and CDR2 YYREEE (reference sequence). The V gene end was trimmed by 7 bases and the J gene end by 8 bases; junction bases not matched to a gene: 4. CDR3 size: 11 residues. The full variable domain, with the rest looked up from reference TRBV5-4 and TRBJ1-1, is ETGVTQSPTHLIKTRGQQVTLRCSSQSGHNTVSWYQQALGQGPQFIFQYYREEENGRGNFPPRFSGLQFPNYSSELNVNALELDDSALYLCASGQGREAFFGQGTRLTVV.

The chain carries TRBV21-1 and TRBJ2-2; TRBD1 is the table's D call, not checked against the DNA. TRBV21-1 is a recognized pseudogene. This CDR3 comprises 15 residues. Here the CDR3 DNA reads TGTGCCAGCAGCGACAGGGTCGAAGGGGGCGGGGAGCTGTTTTTT. This codes for CASSDRVEGGGELFF.

The chain employs TRBV13 and TRBJ2-1, with 8 nucleotides matching TRBD2. V lost 1 base, J lost 3 bases, and 2 bases stayed unmatched. Germline V gene lookup returns CDR1 PRHDT and CDR2 FYEKMQ (reference sequence). This CDR3 has 15 residues. CDR3 in amino acids: CASSLERGIYNEQFF. The CDR3 DNA reads as TGTGCCAGCAGCTTAGAGCGGGGGATCTACAATGAGCAGTTCTTC.

This clone showed up just once. One end of the junction is discordant with germline, which a read error may explain. The V call is TRBV7-7, the J call TRBJ2-1; 12 bases are a match to TRBD2. The CDR3 covers 18 residues. CDR1 SSHAT and CDR2 FNYEAQ come from the germline V gene (reference sequence). CDR3 coding DNA: TGTGCTAGCAGCTCTAAAACTCCCCTAGCGGGGGGGTACAATGAGCAGTTCTTC. Its protein is CASSSKTPLAGGYNEQFF.

V and J are TRBV28 and TRBJ1-5; D ambiguous. Germline V gene lookup returns CDR1 MDHEN and CDR2 SYDVKM. V was pared by 5 bases and J by 6 bases, with 8 bases between. There are 12 residues in the CDR3. The CDR3 sequence: CASSATGQPQHF. DNA for the CDR3: TGTGCCAGCAGTGCAACGGGTCAGCCCCAGCATTTT. The whole variable domain, filled in from reference TRBV28 and TRBJ1-5, reads DVKVTQSSRYLVKRTGEKVFLECVQDMDHENMFWYRQDPGLGLRLIYFSYDVKMKEKGDIPEGYSVSREKKERFSLILESASTNQTSMYLCASSATGQPQHFGDGTRLSIL.

The chain recombines TRBV28 with TRBJ2-7; perhaps TRBD2 as D (5 bases). The CDR3 covers 16 residues. From germline, CDR1 is MDHEN and CDR2 SYDVKM. V lost 3 bases to trimming and J lost 1 base, with 16 bases between them. The CDR3 sequence: CASSFPLRGRSYEQYF. The CDR3 DNA reads TGTGCCAGCAGTTTCCCACTACGAGGGCGTTCCTACGAGCAGTACTTC.

Points on this clone: Mismatch with germline at one junction end may stem from a read error. The chain has TRBV2 and TRBJ1-5; 7 nucleotides agree with TRBD1. The CDR3 extends over 15 amino acids. CDR1 and CDR2 from the germline V gene are SNHLY and FYNNEI. The CDR3 reads CASSEEGAGNQPQHF. Here the CDR3 DNA reads TGTGCCAGCAGCGAAGAGGGGGCCGGCAATCAGCCCCAGCATTTT. Full variable domain (rest looked up from reference TRBV2 and TRBJ1-5): EPEVTQTPSHQVTQMGQEVILRCVPISNHLYFYWYRQILGQKVEFLVSFYNNEISEKSEIFDDQFSVERPDGSNFTLKIRSTKLEDSAMYFCASSEEGAGNQPQHFGDGTRLSIL.

V is TRBV9 and J is TRBJ2-6; the match to TRBD1 covers 7 bases. The CDR3 totals 17 residues. V was clipped by 1 base and J by 2 bases; unmatched bases: 6. Germline V CDR1 and CDR2: SGDLS, YYNGEE. This chain's CDR3 is CASSVSGGVAGANVLTF. CDR3 DNA: TGTGCCAGCAGCGTATCAGGGGGAGTAGCTGGGGCCAACGTCCTGACTTTC.

V and J are TRBV14 and TRBJ2-3; D ambiguous. Germline V lookup: CDR1 SGHDN, CDR2 FVKESK. V lost 3 bases and J 2 bases, leaving 12 bases between the germline ends. There are 15 residues in the CDR3. CDR3 bases: TGTGCCAGCAGCCAGATGGCGGAGTACACAGATACGCAGTATTTT. This sequence encodes CASSQMAEYTDTQYF.

The gene calls are TRBV28 and TRBJ2-5; possibly TRBD1 for D (5 bases). V was trimmed by 8 bases and J by 5 bases, leaving 15 bases between them. Germline-derived CDR1 and CDR2 are MDHEN and SYDVKM. The length of the CDR3 is 13 residues. The CDR3 spells CASRLGSGETQYF. The CDR3, as DNA: TGTGCCAGCCGACTGGGATCAGGGGAGACCCAGTACTTC. The full variable domain, in which reference TRBV28 and TRBJ2-5 provide the parts outside the CDR3, is DVKVTQSSRYLVKRTGEKVFLECVQDMDHENMFWYRQDPGLGLRLIYFSYDVKMKEKGDIPEGYSVSREKKERFSLILESASTNQTSMYLCASRLGSGETQYFGPGTRLLVL.

The chain carries TRBV29-1 and TRBJ1-1; no clear D. The germline V and J ends were trimmed by 2 bases and 1 base, with 14 bases remaining between them. The CDR3 is 15 amino acids. Germline CDR1 reads SQVTM; CDR2 reads ANQGSEA. The CDR3 sequence is CSVELPKRWNTEAFF. In DNA, the CDR3 is TGCAGCGTTGAATTGCCGAAGAGGTGGAACACTGAAGCTTTCTTT.

This clone showed up just once. The J gene is TRBJ2-3, the V gene TRBV11-2; the match to TRBD1 covers 7 bases. There are 15 residues in the CDR3. Trimming took 5 bases from V and 5 from J; bases not matched to a gene: 10. CDR1 SGHAT and CDR2 FQNNGV come from the germline V gene. The CDR3 sequence is CASSQPQGVEDTQYF. The CDR3, as DNA: TGTGCCAGCAGCCAACCCCAGGGGGTTGAAGATACGCAGTATTTT.

The chain has TRBV29-1 and TRBJ1-1; 7 bases match TRBD1. Germline CDR1 SQVTM, CDR2 ANQGSEA. J gave up 0 bases and V 3 bases, and 10 bases lay outside the gene matches. There are 16 residues in the CDR3. Here the CDR3 reads CSVDFPGQDMNTEAFF. The CDR3 DNA reads as TGCAGCGTTGACTTTCCCGGACAGGACATGAACACTGAAGCTTTCTTT.

The chain couples TRBV9 to TRBJ1-3; D gene ambiguous. This CDR3 is 19 amino acids long. Germline CDR1 and CDR2: SGDLS and YYNGEE. The ends were cut back, 0 bases at V and 0 bases at J, with 19 bases in the middle. Here the CDR3 reads CASSVGYFGPLGSGNTIYF. In DNA, the CDR3 is TGTGCCAGCAGCGTAGGATATTTTGGGCCCTTGGGCTCTGGAAACACCATATATTTT.

V and J are TRBV29-1 and TRBJ2-5, with 8 bases matching TRBD2. Germline CDR1 SQVTM, CDR2 ANQGSEA. This CDR3 spans 13 amino acids. Trimming cost V 3 bases and J 5 bases; bases outside gene matches: 5. This CDR3 reads CSVDASGFETQYF. As DNA, the CDR3 is TGCAGCGTTGACGCTAGCGGGTTTGAGACCCAGTACTTC.

The gene calls are TRBV4-1 and TRBJ1-1, with D maybe TRBD1 (5 bases). V was shortened by 4 bases and J by 0 bases, with 15 bases between the two germline ends. Looked up from germline, CDR1 is MGHRA and CDR2 is YSYEKL. This CDR3 region has 16 residues. CDR3 coding DNA: TGCGCCAGCAGCCGAGAACCACAGGTCCTGAACACTGAAGCTTTCTTT. As protein: CASSREPQVLNTEAFF.

The chain is built from TRBV4-1 and TRBJ2-7; 12 bases fit TRBD2. Looked up from germline, CDR1 is MGHRA and CDR2 is YSYEKL. The trim removed 3 bases at V and 1 base at J, leaving 10 bases unmatched. The CDR3 spans 18 residues. Written as DNA, the CDR3 is TGCGCCAGCAGCCAGACCCCTACAACTAGCGGGAGGTCCTACGAGCAGTACTTC. Translation: CASSQTPTTSGRSYEQYF.

A single count supports this clone. The V call is TRBV11-3, the J call TRBJ2-2; TRBD2 aligns across 10 bases. The ends lost 3 bases at V and 5 bases at J; junction bases unmatched: 3. The CDR3 loop spans 15 amino acids. The germline gives CDR1 SGHNT, CDR2 YENEEA. The CDR3 nucleotides read TGTGCCAGCAGCTTTAGCGGGGGGATTACCGGGGAGCTGTTTTTT. Translating it yields CASSFSGGITGELFF.

The V call is TRBV7-9, the J call TRBJ1-4, with TRBD1 matching over 11 bases. V gave up 3 bases and J gave up 8 bases; unmatched junction bases: 5. This CDR3 is 15 amino acids long. Germline lookup yields CDR1 SEHNR and CDR2 FQNEAQ (reference sequence). CDR3 sequence reads: CASSFLGTGGEKLFF. Here the CDR3 DNA reads TGTGCCAGCAGCTTTCTCGGGACAGGGGGGGAAAAACTGTTTTTT.